This TCR beta chain was identified during a study of blood T cells in healthy people across ages. For the second PCR, which ran for about 7 to 11 cycles, a sample-barcoded 5' primer and a J-beta primer mix were used. TCRdb re-analysed the 5' RACE reads in MiXCR, keeping a single row per CDR3 protein. The sample lists roughly 500,000 distinct CDR3 sequences; nearly 25% were seen once. The V gene end was trimmed by 1 base and the J gene end by 3 bases; junction bases not matched to a gene: 5. The CDR3 runs to 16 residues. From germline, CDR1 is MDHEN and CDR2 SYDVKM. These same data were also listed under a study on T cells of mothers and their children. That publication notes: Researchers found no T cell clones that were persistent and microchimeric.

Source material: blood. The chain joins TRBV28 to TRBJ2-2, with 7 bases matching TRBD1. This receptor was identified in a boy aged 5-17 years in good health. The CDR3 sequence: CASSLFLGGHTGELFF. In nucleotides, the CDR3 is TGTGCCAGCAGTTTATTTCTAGGGGGCCACACCGGGGAGCTGTTTTTT.